One and the same sample provided the 26 T cell receptor beta chains below, sequenced in a study of blood T cell repertoires in COVID-19. Method: immunoSEQ multiplex PCR; TCRdb's copy keeps in-frame clones and lacks some. The sample holds 280,000 or so clones, roughly 89% seen once. The sample consisted of PBMCs or T cells enriched from blood (not recorded which). The receptors derive from a woman aged 50 to 60 who had been exposed to COVID-19.

The chain is built from TRBV4-2 and TRBJ1-2; D remains ambiguous. Germline-derived CDR1 and CDR2 are LGHNA and YNFKEQ. The CDR3 runs to 14 residues. V lost 0 bases to trimming and J lost 4 bases, with 9 bases between them. The CDR3 coding sequence is TGTGCCAGCAGCCAAGATTTAGGGAGCTATGGCTACACCTTC. It yields the protein CASSQDLGSYGYTF.

The genes are TRBV10-2 and TRBJ1-1; TRBD1 is a possible D gene (6 bases). CDR3 length equals 13 residues. V shed 4 bases and J shed 4 bases, with 10 bases lying between them. From germline, CDR1 is WSHSY and CDR2 SAAADI. The CDR3 DNA sequence: TGCGCCAGCAGTGGGACCAGGGGCACTGAAGCTTTCTTT. The encoded protein is CASSGTRGTEAFF.

The chain uses TRBV21-1 and TRBJ2-1; the table gives TRBD2 as D, unverified against the DNA. TRBV21-1 has pseudogene status. CDR3 length: 19 residues. CDR3 loop: CASSKETSGGRPIYNEQFF. The CDR3 DNA is TGTGCCAGCAGCAAAGAAACTAGCGGGGGTCGGCCCATCTACAATGAGCAGTTCTTC.

V is TRBV27 and J is TRBJ1-2; D gene ambiguous. The V gene lost 3 bases and the J gene lost 4 bases, with 6 bases spanning the gap. The CDR3 spans 12 residues. In germline, CDR1 is MNHEY, CDR2 SMNVEV (reference sequence). The CDR3 sequence: CASSFTGYGYTF. The CDR3 nucleotides are TGTGCCAGCAGTTTTACGGGCTATGGCTACACCTTC.

The rearrangement links TRBV5-4 to TRBJ2-2; possibly TRBD2 for D (6 bases). The germline CDR1 and CDR2 sequences are SGHNT and YYREEE (reference sequence). The ends were cut back, 3 bases at V and 1 base at J, with 10 bases in the middle. The CDR3 has 15 amino acids. Here the CDR3 DNA reads TGTGCCAGCAGCTCGACTAGAGAGAACACCGGGGAGCTGTTTTTT. Translating gives CASSSTRENTGELFF.

The chain carries TRBV14 and TRBJ2-3, with a tentative D call TRBD2 (5 bases). The CDR3 is 15 residues long. CDR1 is SGHDN, CDR2 FVKESK, per germline. The V gene lost 4 bases and the J gene lost 0 bases, with 11 bases spanning the gap. The CDR3 bases are TGTGCCAGCAGCCCCCGGGGAATCAGCACAGATACGCAGTATTTT. This translates into CASSPRGISTDTQYF.

The chain links TRBV3-1 (or the pseudogene TRBV3-2) to TRBJ2-7; tentative D call: TRBD2 (5 bases). Germline V gene lookup returns CDR1 LGHDT and CDR2 YNNKEL (reference sequence). The V and J ends lost 3 bases and 0 bases respectively, with 9 bases between them. This CDR3 has 14 amino acids. CDR3 in amino acids: CASSQVGVSYEQYF. CDR3 nucleotides: TGTGCCAGCAGCCAGGTCGGGGTCTCCTACGAGCAGTACTTC.

This clone was seen more than once but under ten times. The sample holds other DNA sequences that translate to the same CDR3. The J gene is TRBJ1-6, the V gene TRBV5-1; D is unclear. Between the trimmed V and J ends, which lost 4 bases and 6 bases, there was a span of 8 bases. Germline-derived CDR1 and CDR2 are SGHRS and YFSETQ. This CDR3 has 13 residues. The CDR3 bases are TGCGCCAGCAGCCGCGACTCTAATTCACCCCTCCACTTT. Translation gives CASSRDSNSPLHF.

This chain connects TRBV7-9 to TRBJ1-4, with no clear D. Looked up from germline, CDR1 is SEHNR and CDR2 is FQNEAQ (reference sequence). Trimming removed 6 bases from V and 0 bases from J, with 11 bases in between. The CDR3 length is 15 residues. CDR3 sequence: CASRLSEATNEKLFF. The CDR3 DNA reads as TGTGCCAGCAGGTTATCGGAGGCAACTAATGAAAAACTGTTTTTT. The whole variable domain, filled in from reference TRBV7-9 and TRBJ1-4, reads DTGVSQNPRHKITKRGQNVTFRCDPISEHNRLYWYRQTLGQGPEFLTYFQNEAQLEKSRLLSDRFSAERPKGSFSTLEIQRTEQGDSAMYLCASRLSEATNEKLFFGSGTQLSVL.

The V and J genes are TRBV2 and TRBJ1-4, with D unresolved. From germline, CDR1 is SNHLY and CDR2 FYNNEI. CDR3 length: 13 residues. The germline V and J ends were trimmed by 7 bases and 0 bases, with 6 bases remaining between them. CDR3 protein: CASTVATNEKLFF. In DNA form, the CDR3 reads TGTGCCAGCACTGTCGCAACTAATGAAAAACTGTTTTTT.

The chain has TRBV29-1 and TRBJ2-5; tentatively, D is TRBD1 (5 bases). The CDR3 loop spans 15 amino acids. Germline V lookup: CDR1 SQVTM, CDR2 ANQGSEA. V lost 4 bases and J 1 base, leaving 16 bases between the germline ends. The CDR3 DNA sequence: TGCAGCGTTGGACCCTTCCAGGGAACCCAAGAGACCCAGTACTTC. Its translation is CSVGPFQGTQETQYF.

The chain carries TRBV10-3 and TRBJ1-3; possibly TRBD1 for D (6 bases). This CDR3 region has 17 residues. Germline V gives CDR1 ENHRY, CDR2 SYGVKD. Trimming stripped 6 bases from V and 0 bases from J, with 18 bases between. CDR3 DNA sequence: TGTGCCATCAGCACAACGGGGGGCCCTGTCTCTGGAAACACCATATATTTT. Encoded protein: CAISTTGGPVSGNTIYF.

The chain uses TRBV6-2 or TRBV6-3 and TRBJ1-2; D uncertain. The CDR3 runs 15 residues. Looked up from germline, CDR1 is MNHEY and CDR2 is SVGEGT. With 5 bases removed from V and 2 bases from J, the gap between germline ends came to 15 bases. The CDR3 DNA reads as TGTGCCAGCAGTACGGCGAGAGGGAGAAACTATGGCTACACCTTC. It specifies CASSTARGRNYGYTF.

This sequence joins TRBV12-3 or TRBV12-4 and TRBJ2-1, with no clear D. The germline V and J ends were trimmed by 6 bases and 9 bases, with 9 bases remaining between them. This CDR3 is built from 11 residues. The CDR3 sequence: CASRSPSEQFF. The CDR3 region has the DNA TGTGCCAGCAGATCCCCCAGTGAGCAGTTCTTC.

The V gene is TRBV5-1, the J gene TRBJ2-5; D gene unclear. Per germline, CDR1 SGHRS and CDR2 YFSETQ. The CDR3 runs 14 residues. Trimming removed 0 bases from V and 2 bases from J, with 8 bases in between. CDR3 loop: CASSLEPLQETQYF. The CDR3, as DNA: TGCGCCAGCAGCTTGGAGCCACTACAAGAGACCCAGTACTTC.

The V gene is TRBV15, the J gene TRBJ1-2; no clear D gene. This CDR3 has 17 residues. V dropped 0 bases and J dropped 4 bases, with 18 bases sitting between them. CDR1 and CDR2 from the germline V gene are LNHNV and YYDKDF (reference sequence). The DNA for the CDR3 is TGTGCCACCAGCAGAGATGGGCTCGGGAGGACCACCTATGGCTACACCTTC. This translates into CATSRDGLGRTTYGYTF.

This chain uses TRBV6-4 with TRBJ1-2, with a weak D call TRBD1 (6 bases). The germline V and J ends were trimmed by 2 bases and 5 bases, with 9 bases remaining between them. Germline CDR1 and CDR2: MRHNA and SNTAGT. The CDR3 contains 13 residues. The CDR3 DNA follows: TGTGCCAGCAGTGACGACAGGCAATATGGCTACACCTTC. This gives the protein CASSDDRQYGYTF.

This clone was observed a few times. The CDR3: CASSFVGGTYGYTF. The CDR3 bases are TGTGCCAGCAGCTTCGTCGGGGGGACCTATGGCTACACCTTC. V usage is TRBV5-4 and J usage is TRBJ1-2, with a tentative D call TRBD1 (5 bases). CDR1 is SGHNT and CDR2 is YYREEE in the germline V gene (reference sequence). The V and J ends lost 2 bases and 4 bases respectively, with 12 bases between them. This CDR3 region has 14 residues.

This clone occurred once. This rearrangement joins TRBV5-1 to TRBJ1-2; possible D gene TRBD1, 5 bases. Looked up from germline, CDR1 is SGHRS and CDR2 is YFSETQ. CDR3 length: 17 amino acids. Trimming took 0 bases from V and 1 from J, leaving 16 bases between them. Here the CDR3 reads CASSLAPPGMINYGYTF. The CDR3 coding sequence is TGCGCCAGCAGCTTGGCCCCCCCAGGGATGATTAACTATGGCTACACCTTC. Complete variable domain (other parts from reference TRBV5-1 and TRBJ1-2): KAGVTQTPRYLIKTRGQQVTLSCSPISGHRSVSWYQQTPGQGLQFLFEYFSETQRNKGNFPGRFSGRQFSNSRSEMNVSTLELGDSALYLCASSLAPPGMINYGYTFGSGTRLTVV.

V is TRBV2 and J is TRBJ1-4; 10 bases match TRBD1. V shed 9 bases, J shed 6 bases, and the junction held 4 bases outside the gene matches. Per germline, CDR1 SNHLY and CDR2 FYNNEI. This CDR3 has 13 amino acids. The CDR3 DNA reads as TGTGCCAGTACGGGACAGGGGTATGAAAAACTGTTTTTT. It codes for CASTGQGYEKLFF.

This chain connects TRBV2 to TRBJ2-1; TRBD1 agrees at 9 bases. CDR3 length: 14 amino acids. Per germline, CDR1 SNHLY and CDR2 FYNNEI. Trimming at V came to 4 bases and at J to 9 bases, leaving 7 bases not matched to a gene. The CDR3 region is CASSVQGQGSEQFF. The DNA for the CDR3 is TGTGCCAGCAGTGTCCAGGGACAGGGTTCTGAGCAGTTCTTC.

V gene TRBV2 combines with J gene TRBJ1-1, with D unclear. V dropped 4 bases and J dropped 0 bases, with 9 bases sitting between them. Germline lookup yields CDR1 SNHLY and CDR2 FYNNEI. This CDR3 comprises 14 residues. CDR3 residues: CASSAGSMNTEAFF. The CDR3 coding sequence is TGTGCCAGCAGTGCGGGATCTATGAACACTGAAGCTTTCTTT.

The rearrangement links TRBV9 to TRBJ1-6, with TRBD1 as a possible D gene (5 bases). From germline, CDR1 is SGDLS and CDR2 YYNGEE. The CDR3 runs to 14 residues. V was trimmed by 4 bases and J by 3 bases, leaving 8 bases between them. CDR3 in amino acids: CASSLRDYNSPLHF. Written as DNA, the CDR3 is TGTGCCAGCAGCCTCAGGGACTATAATTCACCCCTCCACTTT.

The V call is TRBV2, the J call TRBJ2-1; no definite D call. The germline V gene has CDR1 SNHLY and CDR2 FYNNEI. The CDR3 has 11 residues. V gave up 6 bases and J gave up 9 bases, with 9 bases separating them. The CDR3 protein is CASRDTGEQFF. CDR3 sequence (DNA): TGTGCCAGCAGAGATACTGGTGAGCAGTTCTTC.

V and J are TRBV3-1 (or the pseudogene TRBV3-2) and TRBJ2-3; 11 positions match TRBD2. Germline V gene sequence: CDR1 LGHDT, CDR2 YNNKEL (reference sequence). CDR3 length equals 16 residues. Trimming took 5 bases from V and 2 from J; bases not matched to a gene: 6. CDR3 bases: TGTGCCAGCAGCTTCACTAGCGGGGGATACACAGATACGCAGTATTTT. Translating it yields CASSFTSGGYTDTQYF.

The J gene is TRBJ1-2, the V gene TRBV4-2, with 7 nucleotides matching TRBD1. This CDR3 has 14 amino acids. Germline CDR1 LGHNA, CDR2 YNFKEQ. After removal of 8 bases from V and 0 bases from J, the junction contained 6 bases not matched to a gene. The CDR3 sequence: CASSTGDANYGYTF. The CDR3 DNA is TGTGCCAGCTCAACAGGGGATGCTAACTATGGCTACACCTTC.